The 4 T cell receptor beta chains listed next were all sequenced from one sample in a study of T cells expressing NK-cell markers. Reanalyzing the 5' RACE reads, TCRdb keeps one entry per CDR3 protein, without DNA. The sample has roughly 23,000 distinct CDR3 sequences. Sequencing was carried out using blood T cells: a sorted CD56 or NKG2C T cell subset, CD4+ or CD8+ T cells, or bulk PBMC T cells (not recorded which). The receptors were sampled from a man aged 18 to 69 in good health.

The rearrangement uses TRBV7-9 and TRBJ2-7; TCRdb calls TRBD2, which cannot be checked without DNA. Germline CDR1 SEHNR, CDR2 FQNEAQ (reference sequence). This CDR3 region has 15 residues. The CDR3 loop is CASSSSGTTYYEQYF.

The chain links TRBV20-1 to TRBJ2-7. This CDR3 is built from 12 residues. Germline-derived CDR1 and CDR2 are DFQATT and SNEGSKA (reference sequence). The CDR3 sequence: CSAWLQPYEQYF.

This rearrangement joins TRBV29-1 to TRBJ2-1; there is no DNA to check the TCRdb D call of TRBD1. The CDR3 runs to 13 residues. Germline CDR1 and CDR2: SQVTM and ANQGSEA. CDR3 protein: CSAEGHGGDEQFF.

The rearrangement links TRBV5-1 to TRBJ2-2; without DNA, the TCRdb call of TRBD2 cannot be checked. There are 17 residues in the CDR3. Looked up from germline, CDR1 is SGHRS and CDR2 is YFSETQ. The CDR3 loop reads CASSLKGPDSRTGELFF.